What follows is one T cell receptor beta chain and its context. The data derive from a study of blood T cell repertoires in COVID-19. About the research overall: Sources were T cells, B-cell-depleted T cells, or PBMCs; the material itself was cDNA or gDNA.

Repertoires were generated with immunoSEQ multiplex PCR, while TCRdb's copy carries only in-frame clones and drops some. The sample records approximately 210,000 clones, over 80% being singletons. Trimming cost V 3 bases and J 9 bases; bases outside gene matches: 10. The CDR3 runs 17 residues. Germline CDR1 LGHNT, CDR2 FRNRAP. The receptor was derived from a woman in her 70s with active or convalescent COVID-19. Sequenced sample: peripheral blood. The chain joins TRBV12-5 to TRBJ2-1; 14 positions agree with TRBD2. CDR3 bases: TGTGCTAGTGGTTTCGCGGGACTAGCGGGAGTGGTCGGTGAGCAGTTCTTC. It codes for CASGFAGLAGVVGEQFF.